This T cell receptor (beta chain) derives from a study of Graves' ophthalmopathy and Graves' hyperthyroidism. The study amplified TCR beta CDR3 regions using RNA transcripts. Second-round multiplex PCR came after first-round RT-PCR with HTBI primers. TCRdb used MiXCR to reprocess the multiplex PCR reads, holding one entry per CDR3 protein. The sample consists of some 1.1 million distinct CDR3 sequences, 35% to 40% of them appearing once. The CDR3 has 15 amino acids. V lost 5 bases and J 6 bases, leaving 17 bases between the germline ends. The germline gives CDR1 SGHTA, CDR2 FQGNSA. The sequence was collected from an adult man with Graves' hyperthyroidism. This chain connects TRBV7-2 to TRBJ1-5; no clear D gene. The sequencing sample was made of peripheral blood or thyroid tissue (not recorded which). Here the CDR3 reads CASSEPRVEGQPQHF. The CDR3 DNA reads as TGTGCCAGCAGCGAACCTCGGGTCGAGGGTCAGCCCCAGCATTTT.